This T cell receptor (beta chain) was retrieved from a study of T cells of healthy individuals. TCRdb re-analysed the 5' RACE reads in MiXCR, keeping a single row per CDR3 protein. The repertoire holds more than 60,000 distinct CDR3 sequences, with around 15% as singletons. The germline V gene has CDR1 LGHNA and CDR2 YSLEER. The CDR3 spans 14 residues. V lost 9 bases and J lost 2; bases outside the gene matches: 3. The chain uses TRBV4-3 and TRBJ2-2; 10 nucleotides line up with TRBD2. The clonotype was recovered from a human donor in good health. The chain's CDR3 is CASTSGINTGELFF. CDR3 nucleotide sequence: TGCGCCAGTACTAGCGGGATCAACACCGGGGAGCTGTTTTTT.